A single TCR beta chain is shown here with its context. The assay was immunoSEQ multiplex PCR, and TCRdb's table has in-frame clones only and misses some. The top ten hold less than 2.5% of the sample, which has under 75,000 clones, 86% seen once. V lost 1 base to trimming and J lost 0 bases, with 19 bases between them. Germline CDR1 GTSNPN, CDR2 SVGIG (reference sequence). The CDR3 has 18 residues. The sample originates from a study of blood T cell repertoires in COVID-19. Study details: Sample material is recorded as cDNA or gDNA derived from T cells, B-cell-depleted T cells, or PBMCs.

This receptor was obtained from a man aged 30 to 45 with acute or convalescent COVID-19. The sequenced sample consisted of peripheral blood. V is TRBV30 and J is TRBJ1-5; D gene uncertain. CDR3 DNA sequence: TGTGCCTGGAGTGACCCACGGTTGAGAGGCTTTAGCAATCAGCCCCAGCATTTT. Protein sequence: CAWSDPRLRGFSNQPQHF. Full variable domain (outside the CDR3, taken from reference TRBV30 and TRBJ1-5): SQTIHQWPATLVQPVGSPLSLECTVEGTSNPNLYWYRQAAGRGLQLLFYSVGIGQISSEVPQNLSASRPQDRQFILSSKKLLLSDSGFYLCAWSDPRLRGFSNQPQHFGDGTRLSIL.